This TCR beta chain was retrieved from a study of CD8+ T cells in alopecia areata. Study background: It was 6 to 18 months of tofacitinib, and then there were 6 months off drug. Study-wide results and limits: For baseline CD8+ expansion, any link to response stays uncertain with one nonresponder. Lesional tissue from the scalp (especially in alopecia totalis/universalis) showed higher clonality than normal scalp.

As for treatment: oral pan-JAK inhibitor, 5-10 mg twice daily. A note on this clone: Its specificity is not known.

Sequencing relied on a cDNA template that was reverse transcribed from extracted RNA. Repertoires were generated with immunoSEQ multiplex PCR, while TCRdb's copy carries only in-frame clones and drops some. The repertoire holds about 190,000 clones, roughly 64% seen once, with roughly an eighth in the top ten. Trimming took off 4 bases at V and 0 bases at J, with 6 bases between the two ends. This CDR3 has 13 residues. Looked up from germline, CDR1 is MNHEY and CDR2 is SVGAGI. The clonotype comes from a human donor with alopecia areata. The chain combines TRBV6-5 with TRBJ1-1, with D unresolved. The specimen comprised CD8+ T cells sorted from blood, sampled at week 24, from a patient treated with tofacitinib. CDR3 in DNA: TGTGCCAGCAGTTTGACACTGAACACTGAAGCTTTCTTT. This codes for CASSLTLNTEAFF.